A single sample is the source of the 19 T cell receptor beta chains below, sequenced in a study of OX40 agonist ivuxolimab in advanced cancers. Sequencing was performed with immunoSEQ multiplex PCR; in TCRdb, only in-frame clones are kept and a portion is missing. The data contain under 40,000 clones, about 80% of them singletons. Material: CD4+ or CD8+ T cells sorted from blood, obtained in a trial of the OX40 agonist ivuxolimab. The receptors were sampled from an adult with an advanced solid tumor such as melanoma, head and neck, liver or kidney cancer.

The rearrangement joins TRBV19 to TRBJ1-2; possibly TRBD1 for D (5 bases). V was pared by 2 bases and J by 6 bases, with 10 bases between. CDR1 LNHDA and CDR2 SQIVND come from the germline V gene (reference sequence). This CDR3 has 13 amino acids. The CDR3 DNA follows: TGTGCCAGTAGTATACAGGGAAGGGATGGCTACACCTTC. Translation: CASSIQGRDGYTF. Full variable domain (missing parts from reference TRBV19 and TRBJ1-2): DGGITQSPKYLFRKEGQNVTLSCEQNLNHDAMYWYRQDPGQGLRLIYYSQIVNDFQKGDIAEGYSVSREKKESFPLTVTSAQKNPTAFYLCASSIQGRDGYTFGSGTRLTVV.

The genes are TRBV9 and TRBJ2-1; 8 bases align to TRBD2. CDR1 SGDLS and CDR2 YYNGEE come from the germline V gene. The junction had 8 bases not matched to a gene; V was cut back by 2 bases and J by 4 bases. The CDR3 consists of 16 residues. The CDR3 nucleotides are TGTGCCAGCAGCGTGGCCGAGCGGGAGCCTTACAATGAGCAGTTCTTC. Its protein product is CASSVAEREPYNEQFF.

Only one count was recorded for this clone. The chain carries TRBV28 and TRBJ2-2, with D perhaps TRBD2 (5 bases). This CDR3 spans 16 amino acids. V was cut by 8 bases and J by 5 bases, with 21 bases left in between. Per the germline V gene, CDR1 is MDHEN and CDR2 is SYDVKM. The CDR3 region is CASAGSATPRTGELFF. In nucleotides, the CDR3 is TGTGCCAGCGCGGGTAGCGCGACCCCGCGGACCGGGGAGCTGTTTTTT.

The chain combines TRBV11-3 with TRBJ1-3, with D possibly matching TRBD1 (6 bases). V was pared by 5 bases and J by 0 bases, with 14 bases between. The length of the CDR3 is 16 residues. CDR1 is SGHNT and CDR2 is YENEEA in the germline V gene. The CDR3: CASSTGMGNSGNTIYF. CDR3 DNA: TGTGCCAGCAGCACAGGGATGGGGAACTCTGGAAACACCATATATTTT. Full variable domain (remainder filled in from reference TRBV11-3 and TRBJ1-3): EAGVVQSPRYKIIEKKQPVAFWCNPISGHNTLYWYLQNLGQGPELLIRYENEEAVDDSQLPKDRFSAERLKGVDSTLKIQPAELGDSAVYLCASSTGMGNSGNTIYFGEGSWLTVV.

The sample holds a few counts of this clone. The chain couples TRBV28 to TRBJ2-1; D gene ambiguous. Deletions cut 2 bases from V and 2 bases from J, with 10 bases between. Germline V gives CDR1 MDHEN, CDR2 SYDVKM. The length of the CDR3 is 15 residues. The CDR3 loop reads CASSLSLRTYNEQFF. The CDR3 coding sequence is TGTGCCAGCAGTTTAAGCCTGAGGACCTACAATGAGCAGTTCTTC.

The rearrangement joins TRBV28 to TRBJ2-1; no firm D call. Germline values: CDR1 MDHEN, CDR2 SYDVKM. This CDR3 has 15 residues. V was trimmed by 5 bases and J by 0 bases, leaving 11 bases between them. The chain's CDR3 is CASSPDDGSYNEQFF. The CDR3 coding sequence is TGTGCCAGCAGTCCGGATGACGGCTCCTACAATGAGCAGTTCTTC.

The V call is TRBV5-8, the J call TRBJ2-7, with D perhaps TRBD1 or TRBD2 (5 bases each). CDR1 and CDR2 from the germline V gene are SGHTS and YDEGEE. Trimming removed 7 bases from V and 5 bases from J, with 25 bases in between. The CDR3 loop spans 16 amino acids. The CDR3 bases are TGTGCCAGCGAACGAAGGTCGGGGACGGGAACAAACGAGCAGTACTTC. This translates into CASERRSGTGTNEQYF.

The CDR3 coding sequence is TGTGCCTGGACAGAACCCTATGGCTACACCTTC. Protein: CAWTEPYGYTF. V is TRBV30 and J is TRBJ1-2; no firm D call. The CDR3 is 11 amino acids. Germline V gene lookup returns CDR1 GTSNPN and CDR2 SVGIG (reference sequence). V was trimmed by 4 bases and J by 4 bases, leaving 7 bases between them.

The CDR3 sequence is CASSTRTGQTPYGYTF. The CDR3 bases are TGTGCCAGCAGTACCCGGACAGGGCAGACCCCCTATGGCTACACCTTC. V and J are TRBV27 and TRBJ1-2, with 8 positions matching TRBD1. The CDR3 length is 16 residues. V shed 5 bases and J 4 bases; nucleotides not matched to a gene: 12. Germline CDR1 and CDR2: MNHEY and SMNVEV (reference sequence).

The gene calls are TRBV19 and TRBJ1-1; D remains unclear. V was trimmed by 7 bases and J by 10 bases, leaving 19 bases between them. CDR1 and CDR2 from the germline V gene are LNHDA and SQIVND (reference sequence). There are 13 residues in the CDR3. Here the CDR3 DNA reads TGTGCCAGTAATACGGGCCCCCCCTTGGGAGCTTTCTTT. This sequence encodes CASNTGPPLGAFF.

Relative to its sample, this clone is medium-sized (0.01 to 0.1%). This chain links TRBV5-1 with TRBJ1-3, with D hard to call. From germline, CDR1 is SGHRS and CDR2 YFSETQ. This CDR3 comprises 15 residues. V was cut by 0 bases and J by 0 bases, with 7 bases left in between. The CDR3 is CASSLGQSSGNTIYF. CDR3 nucleotides: TGCGCCAGCAGCTTGGGGCAGAGCTCTGGAAACACCATATATTTT.

This clone was counted between two and nine times. V is TRBV6-5 and J is TRBJ1-1, with D possibly TRBD1 on 5 matching bases. The CDR3 extends over 15 amino acids. Germline V lookup: CDR1 MNHEY, CDR2 SVGAGI. V lost 4 bases, J lost 0 bases, and 12 bases lay in between. The CDR3 region has the DNA TGTGCCAGCAGTTCTGGACAAGTCATGAACACTGAAGCTTTCTTT. Amino acid sequence: CASSSGQVMNTEAFF.

The V and J genes are TRBV7-8 and TRBJ1-2, with D hard to call. Germline V CDR1 and CDR2: SGHVS, FQNEAQ. The CDR3 extends over 12 amino acids. The V gene lost 3 bases and the J gene lost 4 bases, with 6 bases spanning the gap. The CDR3 spells CASSFEIYGYTF. The CDR3 DNA follows: TGTGCCAGCAGCTTTGAGATCTATGGCTACACCTTC.

The rearrangement links TRBV2 to TRBJ1-5; D remains ambiguous. Germline CDR1 reads SNHLY; CDR2 reads FYNNEI. The CDR3 runs to 13 residues. Trimming pared 7 bases from V and 4 bases from J, leaving 11 bases between. Here the CDR3 DNA reads TGTGCCAGCAAGGTTGGGGAGAATCAGCCCCAGCATTTT. This gives the protein CASKVGENQPQHF.

This clone has just one count. This chain links TRBV14 with TRBJ1-3, with a weak D call TRBD1 (5 bases). The CDR3 extends over 15 amino acids. V was trimmed by 6 bases and J by 2 bases, leaving 14 bases between them. From germline, CDR1 is SGHDN and CDR2 FVKESK. This chain's CDR3 is CASSPETATGNTIYF. As DNA, the CDR3 is TGTGCCAGCAGTCCCGAGACAGCGACTGGAAACACCATATATTTT. Variable domain in full (rest from reference TRBV14 and TRBJ1-3): EAGVTQFPSHSVIEKGQTVTLRCDPISGHDNLYWYRRVMGKEIKFLLHFVKESKQDESGMPNNRFLAERTGGTYSTLKVQPAELEDSGVYFCASSPETATGNTIYFGEGSWLTVV.

Worth noting for this clone: Other DNA variants within this sample encode the same CDR3. V is TRBV30 and J is TRBJ1-1; 7 positions agree with TRBD1. V was pared by 5 bases and J by 1 base, with 4 bases of the junction left unmatched. This CDR3 contains 13 residues. Per germline, CDR1 GTSNPN and CDR2 SVGIG (reference sequence). In DNA form, the CDR3 reads TGTGCCTGGTCCAGGGGGGGGAACACTGAAGCTTTCTTT. Translation gives CAWSRGGNTEAFF.

This clone was observed a few times. This chain connects TRBV30 to TRBJ1-5; 8 bases are shared with TRBD1. The trim removed 0 bases at V and 5 bases at J, leaving 6 bases unmatched. This CDR3 region has 15 residues. The germline CDR1 and CDR2 sequences are GTSNPN and SVGIG (reference sequence). The CDR3 spells CAWSVQGQVHQPQHF. The CDR3 DNA sequence: TGTGCCTGGAGTGTACAGGGACAGGTCCATCAGCCCCAGCATTTT.

J is TRBJ1-1 and V is TRBV18, with 9 nucleotides matching TRBD1. The CDR3 has 16 amino acids. CDR1 and CDR2 (germline): KGHSH, LQKENI. Unmatched junction bases numbered 6, after V lost 3 bases and J lost 1 base. The CDR3: CASSPLTGQGNTEAFF. The CDR3 region has the DNA TGTGCCAGCTCACCCTTAACGGGACAGGGGAACACTGAAGCTTTCTTT. Filled out from reference TRBV18 and TRBJ1-1, the complete variable domain reads NAGVMQNPRHLVRRRGQEARLRCSPMKGHSHVYWYRQLPEEGLKFMVYLQKENIIDESGMPKERFSAEFPKEGPSILRIQQVVRGDSAAYFCASSPLTGQGNTEAFFGQGTRLTVV.

The chain couples TRBV5-1 to TRBJ2-2; a weak D match, TRBD1 (5 bases). The CDR3 consists of 13 residues. V lost 4 bases, J lost 5 bases, and 9 bases lay in between. The germline V gene has CDR1 SGHRS and CDR2 YFSETQ. CDR3 coding DNA: TGCGCCAGCAGCCCTTCAGGGACCGGGGAGCTGTTTTTT. Encoded protein: CASSPSGTGELFF.